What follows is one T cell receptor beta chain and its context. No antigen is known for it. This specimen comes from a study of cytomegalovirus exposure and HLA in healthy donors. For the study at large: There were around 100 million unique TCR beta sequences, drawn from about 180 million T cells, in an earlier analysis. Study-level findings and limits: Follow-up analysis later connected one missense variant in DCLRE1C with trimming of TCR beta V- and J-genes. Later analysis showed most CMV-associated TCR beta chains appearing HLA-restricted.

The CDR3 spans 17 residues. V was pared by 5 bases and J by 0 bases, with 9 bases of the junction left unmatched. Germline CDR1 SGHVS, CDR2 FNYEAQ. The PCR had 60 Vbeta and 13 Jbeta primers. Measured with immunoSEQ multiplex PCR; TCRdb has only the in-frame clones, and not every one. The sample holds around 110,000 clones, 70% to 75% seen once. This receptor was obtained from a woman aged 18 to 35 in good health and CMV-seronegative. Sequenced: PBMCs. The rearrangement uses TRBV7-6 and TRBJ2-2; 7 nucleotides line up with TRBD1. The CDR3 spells CASSEEGGLTNTGELFF. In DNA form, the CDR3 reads TGTGCCAGCAGCGAGGAAGGGGGCCTCACGAACACCGGGGAGCTGTTTTTT.